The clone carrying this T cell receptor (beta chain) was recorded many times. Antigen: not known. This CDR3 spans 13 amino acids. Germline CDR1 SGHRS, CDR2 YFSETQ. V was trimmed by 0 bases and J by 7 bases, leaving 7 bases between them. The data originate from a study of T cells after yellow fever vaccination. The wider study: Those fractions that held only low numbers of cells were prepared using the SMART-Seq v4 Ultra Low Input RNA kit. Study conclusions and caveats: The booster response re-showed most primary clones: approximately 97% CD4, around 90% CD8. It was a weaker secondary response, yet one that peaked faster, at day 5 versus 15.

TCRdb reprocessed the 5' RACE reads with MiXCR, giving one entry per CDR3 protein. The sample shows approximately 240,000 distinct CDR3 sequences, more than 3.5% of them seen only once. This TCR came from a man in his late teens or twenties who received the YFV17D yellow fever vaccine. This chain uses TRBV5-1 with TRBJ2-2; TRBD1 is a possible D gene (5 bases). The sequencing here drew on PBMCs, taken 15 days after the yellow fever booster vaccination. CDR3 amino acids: CASSLGQRGELFF. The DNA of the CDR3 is TGCGCCAGCAGCTTGGGACAGCGCGGGGAGCTGTTTTTT.